A single sample is the source of the 13 T cell receptor beta chains below, sequenced in a study of response to subunit inactivated influenza vaccine (dated by TCRdb to between 2017 and 2018). Receptors were amplified or captured by RT-PCR. TCRdb records Illumina HiSeq 2500 as the sequencer. TCRdb's own reprocessing of the public reads used fastp at Q25 and MiXCR and kept productive beta chains. Entries that share a CDR3 protein sequence are merged under the most common genes and DNA. The sample table contains hundreds of thousands of distinct CDR3 sequences; only one count was recorded for around 13% of them. The ten largest clones take up 6.5% to 8.5% of the sample. The sequencing used PBMCs from blood, collected 14 to 15 days before vaccination. Every receptor here comes from a man between 45 and 60 years old who received an inactivated influenza vaccine. Donor details come from another sample of the same person, matched by shared clones.

To note about this clonotype: A much more abundant neighbour one base away suggests this may be a read error. The chain joins TRBV29-1 to TRBJ2-3; 11 bases line up with TRBD2. This CDR3 has 19 amino acids. Germline V gene lookup returns CDR1 SQVTM and CDR2 ANQGSEA. In DNA form, the CDR3 reads TGCGGCGTTGAAGATCCCCCGGGGGGTAGCGGGAGGGCCCTCGATACGCAGTATTTT. Protein sequence: CGVEDPPGGSGRALDTQYF.

This sequence joins TRBV7-6 and TRBJ2-7, with a weak D call TRBD2 (5 bases). Trimming shortened V by 1 base and J by 6 bases, and 13 bases separated the two germline ends. The germline CDR1 and CDR2 sequences are SGHVS and FNYEAQ. The CDR3 is made up of 14 amino acids. The CDR3 region has the DNA TGTGCCAGCAGCTTAGATACGGGGAGCAGCGAGCAGTACTTC. Its protein product is CASSLDTGSSEQYF.

This chain joins TRBV20-1 and TRBJ2-7, with 9 nucleotides matching TRBD2. This CDR3 comprises 14 residues. J was trimmed by 4 bases and V by 0 bases; bases with no gene match: 4. Per the germline V gene, CDR1 is DFQATT and CDR2 is SNEGSKA (reference sequence). Written as DNA, the CDR3 is TGCAGTGCTAGAGACGCGGGAGGGGGATACGAGCAGTACTTC. Protein product: CSARDAGGGYEQYF.

Many counts were recorded for this clonotype. The chain recombines TRBV5-1 with TRBJ2-2; possibly TRBD1 or TRBD2 for D (5 bases each). This CDR3 has 15 amino acids. V was cut by 7 bases and J by 2 bases, with 15 bases left in between. CDR1 is SGHRS and CDR2 is YFSETQ in the germline V gene. CDR3 in amino acids: CASGLRGANTGELFF. CDR3 nucleotides: TGCGCCAGCGGCCTAAGGGGAGCCAACACCGGGGAGCTGTTTTTT.

The chain carries TRBV20-1 and TRBJ1-5; D is undetermined. The length of the CDR3 is 14 residues. CDR1 is DFQATT and CDR2 is SNEGSKA in the germline V gene (reference sequence). Trimming took off 4 bases at V and 5 bases at J, with 15 bases between the two ends. In DNA form, the CDR3 reads TGCAGTGCTACCTCCCCATTGTTGGATCAGCCCCAGCATTTT. Its protein product is CSATSPLLDQPQHF.

This clonotype has only a few counts. The gene calls are TRBV5-1 and TRBJ1-1; D gene unclear. V was shortened by 3 bases and J by 2 bases, with 11 bases between the two germline ends. CDR3 size: 14 residues. Germline V gives CDR1 SGHRS, CDR2 YFSETQ. This CDR3 is CASSYVGRNTEAFF. In DNA form, the CDR3 reads TGCGCCAGCAGCTATGTCGGTCGAAACACTGAAGCTTTCTTT.

This clonotype was counted only a few times. CDR3 sequence (DNA): TGTGCCAGCAGCTTGGGCACGACCTCTGGAAACACCATATATTTT. It translates to CASSLGTTSGNTIYF. The chain employs TRBV5-5 and TRBJ1-3; no reliable D call. In germline, CDR1 is SGHKS, CDR2 YYEKEE (reference sequence). V dropped 0 bases and J dropped 0 bases, with 7 bases sitting between them. The CDR3 consists of 15 residues.

In this sample, this clonotype turned up a few times. The chain employs TRBV7-9 and TRBJ2-7; D is ambiguous. Trimming removed 5 bases at V and 2 bases at J, with 16 bases between. There are 15 residues in the CDR3. CDR1 is SEHNR and CDR2 is FQNEAQ in the germline V gene (reference sequence). The CDR3 reads CASSPRPGSTYEQYF. The CDR3 DNA sequence: TGTGCCAGCAGCCCCCGGCCAGGCTCTACCTACGAGCAGTACTTC.

The chain recombines TRBV27 with TRBJ2-2, with D maybe TRBD1 (6 bases). CDR3 length equals 15 residues. Deletions cut 8 bases from V and 6 bases from J, with 19 bases between. CDR1 and CDR2 (germline): MNHEY, SMNVEV (reference sequence). This CDR3 reads CASRANIGGAGELFF. Here the CDR3 DNA reads TGTGCCAGCCGGGCCAACATAGGGGGTGCCGGGGAGCTGTTTTTT.

This clonotype was seen only a few times. The chain combines TRBV3-1 with TRBJ1-4; maybe TRBD1 (5 bases). Germline CDR1 is LGHDT and CDR2 is YNNKEL (reference sequence). The CDR3 loop spans 14 amino acids. The ends were cut back, 3 bases at V and 4 bases at J, with 9 bases in the middle. The DNA of the CDR3 is TGTGCCAGCAGCCACCGGGGGTATAATGAAAAACTGTTTTTT. Its translation is CASSHRGYNEKLFF.

This clonotype was picked up many times. The gene calls are TRBV7-2 and TRBJ1-1, with TRBD1 as a possible D gene (5 bases). The V and J ends lost 5 bases and 5 bases respectively, with 18 bases between them. The CDR3 runs 15 residues. Per the germline V gene, CDR1 is SGHTA and CDR2 is FQGNSA. CDR3 sequence reads: CASSLTGRGSTEAFF. As DNA, the CDR3 is TGTGCCAGCAGCCTAACAGGTAGGGGTTCGACTGAAGCTTTCTTT.

The rearrangement uses TRBV9 and TRBJ2-5; D is perhaps TRBD2 (6 bases). Germline V lookup: CDR1 SGDLS, CDR2 YYNGEE. Trimming removed 3 bases at V and 1 base at J, with 13 bases between. The CDR3 loop spans 15 amino acids. CDR3: CASSGRRLGQETQYF. The CDR3 coding sequence is TGTGCCAGCAGCGGGAGAAGACTAGGCCAAGAGACCCAGTACTTC.

In DNA, the CDR3 is TGTGCCAGCAGATTAACGGACAGGGGCTCCGGGGAGCTGTTTTTT. Translated: CASRLTDRGSGELFF. The chain uses TRBV11-2 and TRBJ2-2; 9 bases agree with TRBD1. After removal of 6 bases from V and 6 bases from J, the junction contained 8 bases not matched to a gene. CDR1 and CDR2 from the germline V gene are SGHAT and FQNNGV. The CDR3 covers 15 residues.